This TCR beta chain was found in a study of CD8 T cells in Susac syndrome. Reverse transcription of 0.5 to 1 ug RNA used random hexamers. TCRdb fed the immunoSEQ multiplex PCR reads into MiXCR, producing one record per CDR3 protein. The sample shows about 120,000 distinct CDR3 sequences, nearly 96% of them seen only once. This clonotype has only one observation. Trimming cost V 0 bases and J 2 bases, with 17 bases left between them. The germline V gene encodes CDR1 MNHEY and CDR2 SVGAGI. The CDR3 has 17 amino acids. Sequencing was performed on CD4+ T cells from PBMCs. This receptor was taken from a human donor with Susac syndrome. The chain carries TRBV6-5 and TRBJ2-7; D may be TRBD1 or TRBD2 (6 bases each). CDR3: CASSYSGPGEVPYEQYF. DNA for the CDR3: TGTGCCAGCAGTTACTCGGGCCCAGGGGAGGTTCCCTACGAGCAGTACTTC.